This TCR beta chain was identified in a study of shared clonotypes between healthy human individuals. Genomic DNA belonging to each subset was distributed in equal measure over several immunoSEQ plates. When replicate PCRs were run on sorted subsets, they used around 0.2 ug DNA, some 30,000 T cell genomes. Clones were sequenced by immunoSEQ multiplex PCR, and TCRdb holds only the in-frame ones, with some missing. The data contain around 600,000 clones, 95% to 98% of them singletons. Germline CDR1 and CDR2: SGHTA and FQGNSA. V was clipped by 2 bases and J by 0 bases, with 5 bases between them. The CDR3 spans 13 residues. In the naive CD8 group, cells lacked CD45RO and were positively selected for CCR7, so terminally differentiated effector memory CD45RA+ cells were left out.

This clonotype originated in a man younger than 40 in good health. The sequenced material came from naive CD8+ T cells sorted from blood. The V call is TRBV7-2, the J call TRBJ2-7, with no clear D. This CDR3 is CASSLFYSYEQYF. In DNA, the CDR3 is TGTGCCAGCAGCTTATTTTACTCCTACGAGCAGTACTTC.